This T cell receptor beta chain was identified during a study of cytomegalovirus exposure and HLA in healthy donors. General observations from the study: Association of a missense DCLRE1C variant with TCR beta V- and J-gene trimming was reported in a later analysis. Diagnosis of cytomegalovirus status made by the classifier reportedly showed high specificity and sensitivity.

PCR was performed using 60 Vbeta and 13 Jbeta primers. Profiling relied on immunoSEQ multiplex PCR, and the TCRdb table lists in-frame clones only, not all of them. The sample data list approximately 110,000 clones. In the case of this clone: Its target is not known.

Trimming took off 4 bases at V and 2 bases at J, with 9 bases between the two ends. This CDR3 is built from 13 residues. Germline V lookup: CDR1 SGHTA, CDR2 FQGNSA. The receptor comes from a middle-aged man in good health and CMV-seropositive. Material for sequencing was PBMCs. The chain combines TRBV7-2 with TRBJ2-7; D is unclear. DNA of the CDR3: TGTGCCAGCAGCTACGGGTTGACCTACGAGCAGTACTTC. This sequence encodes CASSYGLTYEQYF. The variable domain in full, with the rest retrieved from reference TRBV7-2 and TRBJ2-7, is GAGVSQSPSNKVTEKGKDVELRCDPISGHTALYWYRQSLGQGLEFLIYFQGNSAPDKSGLPSDRFSAERTGGSVSTLTIQRTQQEDSAVYLCASSYGLTYEQYFGPGTRLTVT.